This T cell receptor (beta chain) stems from a study of T cell changes during pregnancy in multiple sclerosis. Clones were read by immunoSEQ multiplex PCR, and TCRdb kept only the in-frame ones, dropping some. Found here are tens of thousands of clones, around nine tenths of them singletons; the top ten hold around 0.5%. Details on this clone: Other DNA variants within this sample encode the same CDR3.

This TCR was sampled from a female donor with multiple sclerosis, enrolled in a pregnancy study. Sequenced material: CD4+ T cells from peripheral blood mononuclear cells, taken in the first trimester of pregnancy.

CDR3 DNA: TGTGCCAGCAGCTTAGGGGCCCCAGATACGCAGTATTTT. Protein sequence: CASSLGAPDTQYF. This chain joins TRBV7-2 and TRBJ2-3; unclear D gene. Germline CDR1 is SGHTA and CDR2 is FQGNSA. CDR3 length: 13 amino acids. The ends were cut back, 1 base at V and 4 bases at J, with 6 bases in the middle.